This T cell receptor (beta chain) emerged from a study of sequential checkpoint blockade in melanoma. Looking at the study overall: Both treatment sequences were followed by maintenance nivolumab.

The treatment is: randomized to nivolumab then ipilimumab (arm A) or the reverse (arm B). Measured with immunoSEQ multiplex PCR; TCRdb has only the in-frame clones, and not every one. The data show tens of thousands of clones, almost 85% seen once. The TCR was taken from a human donor with melanoma. The source material was CD8+ T cells sorted from blood (inferred from file names), sampled from a patient given nivolumab and ipilimumab in sequence.

CDR3 DNA: TGTGCCAGCAGTTACGGACAGGGGTACTACAATGAGCAGTTCTTC. It is translated as CASSYGQGYYNEQFF. V gene TRBV6-5 combines with J gene TRBJ2-1; 9 bases map to TRBD1. Per the germline V gene, CDR1 is MNHEY and CDR2 is SVGAGI. The CDR3 has 15 amino acids. V lost 2 bases to trimming and J lost 3 bases; unmatched junction nucleotides: 2.